This T cell receptor beta chain was identified during a study of beta chain features in type 1 diabetes. The sample holds a few counts of this clone. Antigen: not known. Study findings and constraints: VDJ junctions in type 1 diabetes patients carried more deletions and fewer insertions.

The CDR3 is 13 amino acids. Trimming removed 4 bases from V and 6 bases from J, with 15 bases in between. Germline CDR1 is SQVTM and CDR2 is ANQGSEA. TCRB transcripts that were expressed got sequenced, as all of the isolated RNA had been reverse transcribed. Clones were sequenced by immunoSEQ multiplex PCR, and TCRdb holds only the in-frame ones, with some missing. The sample lists hundreds of thousands of clones; 11% were seen once. By way of CD45RO/CCR7/CD25/CD127/CD95/CD27, the CD4+ regulatory, stem cell-like memory, central memory and naive cells were sorted. The sequence was collected from a woman in her thirties in good health. Input material: naive CD4+ T cells from blood. The V gene is TRBV29-1, the J gene TRBJ1-2; D might be TRBD1 (5 bases). CDR3 DNA sequence: TGCAGCGTTGTCGACAGAGGTCGGAATGGCTACACCTTC. Translated: CSVVDRGRNGYTF.